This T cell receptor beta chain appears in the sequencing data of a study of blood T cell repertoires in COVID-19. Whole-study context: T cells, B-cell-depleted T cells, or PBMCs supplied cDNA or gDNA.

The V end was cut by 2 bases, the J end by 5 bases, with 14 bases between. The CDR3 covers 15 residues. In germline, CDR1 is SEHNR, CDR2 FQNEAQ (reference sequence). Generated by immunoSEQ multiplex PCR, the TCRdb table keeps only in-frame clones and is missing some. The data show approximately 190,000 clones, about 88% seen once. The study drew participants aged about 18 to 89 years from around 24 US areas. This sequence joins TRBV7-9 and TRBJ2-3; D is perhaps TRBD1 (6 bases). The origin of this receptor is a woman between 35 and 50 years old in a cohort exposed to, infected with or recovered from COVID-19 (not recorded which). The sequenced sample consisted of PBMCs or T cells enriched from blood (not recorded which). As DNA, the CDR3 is TGTGCCAGCAGCTTAAATCCAGGGGTGGGAGATACGCAGTATTTT. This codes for CASSLNPGVGDTQYF.